This T cell receptor beta chain is drawn from a study of T cells in Graves' hyperthyroidism and ophthalmopathy. Overall study findings and caveats: Researchers report that a 13 V-J model separated ophthalmopathy from stable hyperthyroidism.

The CDR3 consists of 13 residues. The V gene's germline CDR1 is SGHAT and CDR2 FQNNGV. Trimming cost V 6 bases and J 1 base, with 7 bases left between them. Researchers amplified the TCR beta CDR3 regions from RNA transcripts. Primed by the HTBI set, a first-round RT-PCR was run on the TCR CDR3. TCRdb reprocessed the multiplex PCR reads via MiXCR and lists one record per CDR3 protein. The data contain about 360,000 distinct CDR3 sequences, around 14% of them singletons. This clonotype has at least ten counts. Antigen unknown. The chain links TRBV11-2 to TRBJ2-1, with D hard to call. Sequenced: blood. The sequence was collected from a woman under 30 with Graves' hyperthyroidism that later progressed to Graves' ophthalmopathy. DNA for the CDR3: TGTGCCAGCAGGCTCAGTTCCTACAATGAGCAGTTCTTC. This sequence encodes CASRLSSYNEQFF.